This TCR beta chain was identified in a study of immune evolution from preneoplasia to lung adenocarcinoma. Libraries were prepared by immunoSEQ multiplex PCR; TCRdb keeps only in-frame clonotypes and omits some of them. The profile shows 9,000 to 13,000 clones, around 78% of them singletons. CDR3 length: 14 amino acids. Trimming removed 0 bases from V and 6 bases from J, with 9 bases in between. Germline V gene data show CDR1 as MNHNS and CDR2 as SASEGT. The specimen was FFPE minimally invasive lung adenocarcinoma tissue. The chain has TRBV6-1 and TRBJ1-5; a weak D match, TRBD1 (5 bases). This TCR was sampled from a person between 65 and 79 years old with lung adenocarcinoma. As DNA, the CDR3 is TGTGCCAGCAGTGAAGCGGGAGGGGCTCAGCCCCAGCATTTT. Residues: CASSEAGGAQPQHF.